A selection of T cell receptor beta chains follows, all from one sample in a study of human T cells and chemical hapten exposure. MiXCR was run by TCRdb on the RACE reads, yielding one entry per CDR3 protein. The table records some 93,000 distinct CDR3 sequences, 8.5% to 9% of them present only once. Sequencing was done on a sample of whole blood. These receptors originate from a female donor in good health. Some clones in this sample may be carry-over from other donors' samples. CDR3s include the opening cysteine and the closing phenylalanine or tryptophan. The D gene is left open where the match is weak. Some rows mark clone size as missing; the rest say once, few, many or name a class of expanded clone.

-,TRBV28,TRBD2,TRBJ2-1,CASSLGLYGGTTSSNEQFF,TGTGCCAGCAGTTTGGGTTTATATGGGGGGACTACTAGCAGCAATGAGCAGTTCTTC
few,TRBV27,TRBD2,TRBJ2-1,CASSSAGAYNEQFF,TGTGCCAGCAGTTCAGCGGGAGCGTACAATGAGCAGTTCTTC
few,TRBV6-2/TRBV6-3,-,TRBJ2-1,CASRRGGPYNEQFF,TGTGCCAGCAGAAGGGGGGGTCCCTACAATGAGCAGTTCTTC
-,TRBV4-1,-,TRBJ2-3,CASSRKTAGGPRTDTQYF,TGCGCCAGCAGCCGGAAGACGGCGGGCGGACCCCGCACAGATACGCAGTATTTT
few,TRBV27,TRBD2,TRBJ2-3,CASSLRGLAGVTDTQYF,TGTGCCAGCAGTTTGAGGGGACTAGCGGGAGTCACAGATACGCAGTATTTT
few,TRBV6-2/TRBV6-3,-,TRBJ2-3,CASSPLSADTQYF,TGTGCCAGCAGCCCCCTAAGTGCAGATACGCAGTATTTT
few,TRBV6-5,TRBD2,TRBJ2-3,CASSPSGRMDTQYF,TGTGCCAGCAGCCCTAGCGGGAGGATGGATACGCAGTATTTT
-,TRBV20-1,-,TRBJ2-5,CLGVAIQETQYF,TGTTTAGGGGTAGCTATCCAAGAGACCCAGTACTTC
few,TRBV12-3/TRBV12-4,-,TRBJ1-1,CASSNRVDTEAFF,TGTGCCAGCAGCAACAGGGTTGACACTGAAGCTTTCTTT
-,TRBV7-3,-,TRBJ2-3,CASSLGYGDSRTDTQYF,TGTGCCAGCAGCTTAGGGTATGGCGATTCACGGACAGATACGCAGTATTTT
many,TRBV6-2/TRBV6-3,-,TRBJ2-2,CASSYGGAGHGELFF,TGTGCCAGCAGTTACGGGGGGGCCGGACACGGGGAGCTGTTTTTT
few,TRBV6-2/TRBV6-3,TRBD2,TRBJ2-1,CASSYSNREGGNEQFF,TGTGCCAGCAGTTACTCGAATCGGGAGGGGGGGAATGAGCAGTTCTTC
-,TRBV7-2,TRBD1,TRBJ2-5,CASSLAVTGGETQYF,TGTGCCAGCAGCTTAGCAGTAACAGGGGGAGAGACCCAGTACTTC
-,TRBV7-9,-,TRBJ2-3,CASSKERLSATDTQYF,TGTGCCAGCAGCAAGGAACGCCTCTCGGCCACAGATACGCAGTATTTT
many,TRBV6-2/TRBV6-3,TRBD2,TRBJ2-1,CASSTLAGVPNEQFF,TGTGCCAGCAGCACGCTAGCGGGGGTGCCCAATGAGCAGTTCTTC
many,TRBV15,-,TRBJ2-2,CATSSTARDTNTGELFF,TGTGCCACCAGCAGCACAGCCCGGGACACGAACACCGGGGAGCTGTTTTTT
few,TRBV28,-,TRBJ1-1,CASSLPQPNTEAFF,TGTGCCAGCAGTTTACCTCAGCCGAACACTGAAGCTTTCTTT
many,TRBV7-2,-,TRBJ2-2,CASSVASPGELFF,TGTGCCAGCAGCGTCGCGTCCCCCGGGGAGCTGTTTTTT
few,TRBV10-3,TRBD1,TRBJ2-1,CAISAPDRVSYNEQFF,TGTGCCATCAGTGCCCCAGACAGGGTATCCTACAATGAGCAGTTCTTC
-,TRBV7-9,-,TRBJ1-2,CASSSQDHYGYTF,TGTGCCAGCAGCTCGCAGGATCACTATGGCTACACCTTC
few,TRBV19,-,TRBJ1-6,CASSILDRNSPLHF,TGTGCCAGTAGTATACTGGACAGAAATTCACCCCTCCACTTT
many,TRBV7-9,TRBD1,TRBJ2-1,CASSLGQGSSDEQFF,TGTGCCAGCAGCCTGGGACAGGGGTCGAGCGATGAGCAGTTCTTC
-,TRBV29-1,-,TRBJ1-1,CSVEDLPSSLLDTEAFF,TGCAGCGTTGAAGATCTGCCCTCCTCCCTGTTGGACACTGAAGCTTTCTTT
few,TRBV30,TRBD1,TRBJ1-2,CAFPGQIYGYTF,TGTGCCTTTCCGGGACAGATCTATGGCTACACCTTC
-,TRBV5-1,-,TRBJ2-1,CASSSPPQEPNEQFF,TGCGCCAGCAGTTCTCCCCCCCAGGAGCCCAATGAGCAGTTCTTC
few,TRBV7-2,-,TRBJ1-1,CASSLEWQGKAFF,TGTGCCAGCAGCTTAGAATGGCAGGGTAAAGCTTTCTTT
-,TRBV20-1,TRBD2,TRBJ2-7,CSAQPASGSYEQYF,TGCAGTGCCCAGCCCGCTAGCGGCTCCTACGAGCAGTACTTC
many,TRBV5-6,-,TRBJ1-1,CASSYRNTEAFF,TGTGCCAGCAGCTACAGGAACACTGAAGCTTTCTTT
-,TRBV19,-,TRBJ1-2,CASSMEPGGYTF,TGTGCCAGTAGTATGGAACCGGGCGGCTACACCTTC
-,TRBV29-1,-,TRBJ2-3,CSEIGSAGTDTQYF,TGCAGCGAGATCGGGAGTGCGGGCACAGATACGCAGTATTTT
-,TRBV28,-,TRBJ2-7,CASGSEAVGGTEYEQYF,TGTGCCAGCGGTTCAGAGGCAGTTGGGGGGACGGAATACGAGCAGTACTTC
-,TRBV20-1,TRBD1,TRBJ1-2,CSAHQTGGDYGYTF,TGCAGTGCTCACCAGACAGGGGGCGACTATGGCTACACCTTC
few,TRBV28,TRBD1,TRBJ2-7,CASRYRGLYEQYF,TGTGCCAGCCGCTACAGGGGGCTCTACGAGCAGTACTTC